This is a list of T cell receptor beta chains from one sample in a study of blood T cell repertoires in COVID-19. TCRdb's copy holds only in-frame clones and misses some; the assay was immunoSEQ multiplex PCR. The sample consists of around 470,000 clones, 75% to 90% of them appearing once. The sample consisted of peripheral blood. These receptors all stem from a man between 18 and 29 years old with COVID-19, enrolled during active disease. CDR3s include the opening cysteine and the closing phenylalanine or tryptophan. Some rows have no size entry. The others give once, few or many, or a class for an expanded clone.

clone_size: NA; v_call: TRBV29-1; cdr3_aa: CSVLGRNTEAFF
clone_size: NA; v_call: TRBV19; cdr3_aa: CASTLSGGRNTEAFF
clone_size: NA; v_call: TRBV2; cdr3_aa: CASKTSFLLNEQFF
clone_size: NA; v_call: TRBV2; cdr3_aa: CASGQSSNQPQHF
clone_size: NA; v_call: TRBV18; cdr3_aa: CASSHGTEEFF
clone_size: NA; v_call: TRBV6-5; cdr3_aa: CASSFRTGAYTF
clone_size: NA; v_call: TRBV19; cdr3_aa: CASRRTENSYEQYF
clone_size: few; v_call: TRBV3-1/TRBV3-2; cdr3_aa: CASSGGTGSIEQYF
clone_size: NA; v_call: TRBV5-1; cdr3_aa: CASSRISGNTIYF
clone_size: NA; v_call: TRBV7-9; cdr3_aa: CASSFGQTYEQYF
clone_size: NA; v_call: TRBV10-3; cdr3_aa: CAIGGGPVGAFF
clone_size: once; v_call: TRBV10-3; cdr3_aa: CAISEQPGLVPSNEQFF
clone_size: once; v_call: TRBV6-1; cdr3_aa: CASSDGGQGKLFF
clone_size: NA; v_call: TRBV7-9; cdr3_aa: CASSPYSYSNQPQHF
clone_size: NA; v_call: TRBV12-5; cdr3_aa: CASNDRGKIYEQYF
clone_size: NA; v_call: TRBV9; cdr3_aa: CASSVGGGDFSGNTIYF
clone_size: NA; v_call: TRBV1; cdr3_aa: CTSSQKGGREDTQYF
clone_size: NA; v_call: TRBV6-5; cdr3_aa: CASRGLAVDEQYF
clone_size: NA; v_call: TRBV7-8; cdr3_aa: CASSIDRAAYEQYF
clone_size: NA; v_call: TRBV7-9; cdr3_aa: CASSERGSAQETQYF
clone_size: NA; v_call: TRBV19; cdr3_aa: CASRSGGAGDTQYF
clone_size: NA; v_call: TRBV15; cdr3_aa: CATSRVADEQYF
clone_size: NA; v_call: TRBV12-3/TRBV12-4; cdr3_aa: CASSSLVAEQYF
clone_size: NA; v_call: TRBV5-1; cdr3_aa: CASSLGFSGTDTQYF
clone_size: NA; v_call: TRBV6-5; cdr3_aa: CASTLDFLGYNEQFF
clone_size: NA; v_call: TRBV6-5; cdr3_aa: CASFTGGENTIYF
clone_size: NA; v_call: TRBV9; cdr3_aa: CASSVREMNTEAFF
clone_size: NA; v_call: TRBV19; cdr3_aa: CASSIRGGTRNTIYF
clone_size: NA; v_call: TRBV24-1; cdr3_aa: CATSESSLALKQFF
clone_size: NA; v_call: TRBV15; cdr3_aa: CATSSGRSFRETQYF
clone_size: NA; v_call: TRBV24-1; cdr3_aa: CATSDLPSGADTQYF
clone_size: NA; v_call: TRBV3-1/TRBV3-2; cdr3_aa: CASSQDAPRRSESSYEQYF
clone_size: NA; v_call: TRBV2; cdr3_aa: CASMEGIDTEAFF
clone_size: NA; v_call: TRBV7-6; cdr3_aa: CASSLAGPGGDEQYF
clone_size: NA; v_call: TRBV25-1; cdr3_aa: CASSEPSTGADTQYF
clone_size: few; v_call: TRBV4-1; cdr3_aa: CASSQDRGIAQHF
clone_size: NA; v_call: TRBV5-6; cdr3_aa: CASSFGHTSYEQYF
clone_size: NA; v_call: TRBV19; cdr3_aa: CASSTPPQGSTEAFF
clone_size: NA; v_call: TRBV24-1; cdr3_aa: CATSDRSGSSYNEQFF
clone_size: NA; v_call: TRBV6-1; cdr3_aa: CASSALPGQGSYGYTF
clone_size: NA; v_call: TRBV6-5; cdr3_aa: CASRFQGSQPQHF
clone_size: NA; v_call: TRBV30; cdr3_aa: CASTQGLANIQYF
clone_size: NA; v_call: TRBV6-5; cdr3_aa: CASSPDRASNQPQHF
clone_size: NA; v_call: TRBV5-4; cdr3_aa: CASSQLTGGTEAFF
clone_size: once; v_call: TRBV19; cdr3_aa: CASSIGSLEAFF
clone_size: NA; v_call: TRBV3-1/TRBV3-2; cdr3_aa: CASSRTGINEKLFF
clone_size: NA; v_call: TRBV19; cdr3_aa: CASSLTSLGRDTQYF
clone_size: NA; v_call: TRBV19; cdr3_aa: CASSITENRANEQFF
clone_size: NA; v_call: TRBV5-4; cdr3_aa: CASSLGQGTTGELFF
clone_size: NA; v_call: TRBV7-6; cdr3_aa: CASSLGTGTHQPQHF
clone_size: NA; v_call: TRBV9; cdr3_aa: CASSVATGVTDTQYF
clone_size: NA; v_call: TRBV6-2/TRBV6-3; cdr3_aa: CASSYRGGYTF
clone_size: NA; v_call: TRBV5-6; cdr3_aa: CASSLRTGGYGYTF
clone_size: NA; v_call: TRBV24-1; cdr3_aa: CATSRDRGSETQYF
clone_size: NA; v_call: TRBV27; cdr3_aa: CASSRWGQEGQPQHF
clone_size: NA; v_call: TRBV11-2; cdr3_aa: CASSSGQGARNEQFF
clone_size: NA; v_call: TRBV12-5; cdr3_aa: CASGRGQGARETQYF